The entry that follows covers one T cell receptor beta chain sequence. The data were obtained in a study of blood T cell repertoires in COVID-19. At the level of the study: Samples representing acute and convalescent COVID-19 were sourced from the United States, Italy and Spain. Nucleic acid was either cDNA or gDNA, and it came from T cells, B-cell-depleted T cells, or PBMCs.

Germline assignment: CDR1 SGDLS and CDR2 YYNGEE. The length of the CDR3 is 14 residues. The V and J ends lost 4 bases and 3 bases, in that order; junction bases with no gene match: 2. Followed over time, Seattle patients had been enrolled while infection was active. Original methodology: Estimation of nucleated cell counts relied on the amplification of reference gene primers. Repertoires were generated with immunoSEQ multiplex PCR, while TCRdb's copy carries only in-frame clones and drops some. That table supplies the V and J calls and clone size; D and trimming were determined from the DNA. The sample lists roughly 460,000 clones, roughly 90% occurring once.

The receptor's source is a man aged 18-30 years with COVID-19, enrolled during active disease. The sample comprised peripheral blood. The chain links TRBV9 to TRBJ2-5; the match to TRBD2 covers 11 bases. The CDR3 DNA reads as TGTGCCAGCAGCCCACTAGCGGGAGAAGAGACCCAGTACTTC. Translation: CASSPLAGEETQYF.